The T cell receptor (beta chain) described here comes from a study of T cell responses to AZD1222 COVID-19 vaccine (dated by TCRdb to about 2021). For the wider study: TCR sequencing was performed for about 250 trial participants, of whom around 200 were given two doses of AZD1222 and around 25 were given two doses of MenACWY control vaccine. Trial participants were enrolled by age into subgroups of 18-55, 56-69 and 70-plus years, and roughly 150, 30 and 60 TCR-sequenced participants, respectively, were included in these subgroups. The investigation overall reported the following: Because no day 14 peak-response samples were available, the repertoires could be characterized only after the peak T cell response. Participants were mostly white British and included more females than males, and it was suggested by the authors that clonal diversity may have been underestimated. Conclusions about previously exposed vaccinees are limited, since just five to seven AZD1222 recipients were seropositive for SARS-CoV-2 at baseline. After two AZD1222 doses, both the breadth and the depth of spike-specific TCRs were significantly higher than at day 0 and than in MenACWY recipients. Vaccine-associated CD4 TCRs spanned the whole spike protein, with dominant responses in regions 160-218 and 743-854. The 56-69-year group was small, and its depth increase did not reach significance, likely because of low power. Reportedly, almost half of the unique spike-specific TCRs recognized epitopes lying outside the regions that are mutated in the B.1.351 and B.1.1.7 variants.

The CDR3 regions of human TCRbeta chains were subjected to immunosequencing. From the authors' description of their analysis: Repertoire TCRs were checked for matches against a reference library of SARS-CoV-2-specific TCRs that had been generated using the MIRA antigen-specificity platform. Breadth was defined as the fraction of unique TCRs that were SARS-CoV-2-associated. Depth was defined as the fraction of total T cells that were SARS-CoV-2-associated. Using the MIRA data, every spike-specific TCR was mapped to the spike region that the TCR reacted to and assigned to either a CD4 or a CD8 class. Log10-transformed breadth and depth values were compared by one-way ANOVA with Sidak's multiple comparisons tests. TCRdb took this table from immuneACCESS and kept in-frame rearrangements with V and J called. Such tables lack part of the clones; where checked against another copy, unresolved V genes explain under half of the gap, and the rest is unexplained. That table furnishes V, J and clone size, whereas the DNA furnished D and trimming. In all, the sample holds approximately 80,000 clones, and 80% to 90% of those were seen once. Roughly a tenth of the sample belongs to the ten largest clones.

With regard to this clone: Its binding antigen is unknown. Per-base qualities were not stored, and no clone one base away is much larger.

The CDR3, from cysteine to phenylalanine, totals 16 residues. Only CDR3 DNA remains: 48 bases, in frame from the first base. Per the germline V gene (reference sequence), LGHDT is the CDR1 and YNNKEL is the CDR2. The junction shows trimming of 0 bases on V and 2 bases on J, plus 12 bases between the germline ends. The time point label, read with the paper, signifies: about 28 days (+/-7) after the second vaccine dose. Because spike-specific TCR depth and breadth did not differ between the two schedules, AZD1222 recipients who got a second dose at roughly 4 weeks were pooled with those who got a second dose at roughly 12 weeks. Samples from vaccinated people were obtained from the UK trials COV001 and COV002, which included a single-blind randomized controlled phase 2/3 trial of AZD1222 (ChAdOx1 nCoV-19) in healthy adults. For TCRbeta chain sequencing, PBMC samples were collected from trial participants at day 0 and at day 28 after the second dose.

This receptor chain uses TRBV3-1 (or the pseudogene TRBV3-2) and TRBJ2-3; the D gene is possibly TRBD2, with 5 bases matching. The starting material was peripheral blood, obtained 28 days after the second AZD1222 dose. The source of this sequence is an adult who received the AZD1222 COVID-19 vaccine. Here is the DNA: TGTGCCAGCAGCCAAGATCCTGGGAGTAACACAGATACGCAGTATTTT. This yields the protein CASSQDPGSNTDTQYF.